These 21 T cell receptor beta chains share one sample of origin, sequenced in a study of shared clonotypes between healthy human individuals. Here immunoSEQ multiplex PCR was the method, and the copy in TCRdb shows in-frame clones only, minus some. There are roughly 1,500,000 clones in the sample; approximately 98.5% occur only once, and 0.36% lies in the top ten. The material sequenced was naive CD4+ T cells sorted from blood. Subset reported: CD45RA+ positively selected. These TCRs come from a man aged 30 to 39 in good health.

Only one count was recorded for this clone. V gene TRBV7-2 combines with J gene TRBJ2-1; 9 bases agree with TRBD1. The germline V gene encodes CDR1 SGHTA and CDR2 FQGNSA. After removal of 6 bases from V and 0 bases from J, the junction contained 3 bases not matched to a gene. The CDR3 runs to 15 residues. CDR3 bases: TGTGCCAGCAGACGGGACAGGGTCTCCTACAATGAGCAGTTCTTC. It codes for CASRRDRVSYNEQFF.

The chain joins TRBV7-2 to TRBJ1-5; 7 bases match TRBD1. Per germline, CDR1 SGHTA and CDR2 FQGNSA. With 7 bases clipped from V and 0 bases from J, the junction kept 12 bases outside the gene matches. The CDR3 length is 17 residues. CDR3: CASTSNLGQNSNQPQHF. CDR3 in DNA: TGTGCCAGCACCTCTAACCTGGGACAGAATAGCAATCAGCCCCAGCATTTT.

This chain links TRBV10-3 with TRBJ2-1, with D perhaps matching TRBD2 (6 bases). The CDR3 runs 12 residues. The V end was cut by 8 bases, the J end by 5 bases, with 10 bases between. Per germline, CDR1 ENHRY and CDR2 SYGVKD. The CDR3 nucleotides read TGTGCCATCGGCGGGAACAACAATGAGCAGTTCTTC. This sequence encodes CAIGGNNNEQFF.

With respect to this clone: This sample includes further DNA sequences coding for the same CDR3. V is TRBV18 and J is TRBJ2-1; TRBD2 matches at 12 bases. V was clipped by 4 bases and J by 4 bases; unmatched bases: 2. The germline V gene has CDR1 KGHSH and CDR2 LQKENI. The CDR3 is made up of 15 amino acids. CDR3 coding DNA: TGTGCCAGCTCACAAGGACTAGCGGGGTACAATGAGCAGTTCTTC. Translation: CASSQGLAGYNEQFF. The whole variable domain, remainder taken from reference TRBV18 and TRBJ2-1, is NAGVMQNPRHLVRRRGQEARLRCSPMKGHSHVYWYRQLPEEGLKFMVYLQKENIIDESGMPKERFSAEFPKEGPSILRIQQVVRGDSAAYFCASSQGLAGYNEQFFGPGTRLTVL.

With regard to this clone: At the DNA level, this CDR3 is encoded by other sequences in the same sample as well. V gene TRBV7-9 combines with J gene TRBJ2-1; 11 nucleotides match TRBD2. The CDR3 is 15 residues long. Trimming removed 5 bases from V and 3 bases from J; junction bases left unmatched: 3. Germline V lookup: CDR1 SEHNR, CDR2 FQNEAQ (reference sequence). This CDR3 is CASSPGLAGYNEQFF. For the CDR3, the DNA is TGTGCCAGCAGCCCCGGACTAGCGGGCTACAATGAGCAGTTCTTC.

V and J are TRBV6-1 and TRBJ2-5; 11 nucleotides align to TRBD2. The CDR3 runs 15 residues. From germline, CDR1 is MNHNS and CDR2 SASEGT. With 5 bases clipped from V and 2 bases from J, the junction kept 4 bases outside the gene matches. The DNA of the CDR3 is TGTGCCAGCAGTCGGCTAGCGGGAGGACAAGAGACCCAGTACTTC. Its protein is CASSRLAGGQETQYF.

V is TRBV28 and J is TRBJ1-5; no definite D call. Germline loops: CDR1 MDHEN, CDR2 SYDVKM. The CDR3 is 13 amino acids. V was cut by 2 bases and J by 5 bases, with 7 bases left in between. The CDR3 DNA follows: TGTGCCAGCAGTTTAGCCAGACATCAGCCCCAGCATTTT. As protein: CASSLARHQPQHF.

This chain connects TRBV6-5 to TRBJ2-7, with 11 bases matching TRBD1. The CDR3 extends over 15 amino acids. After removal of 7 bases from V and 4 bases from J, the junction contained 9 bases not matched to a gene. Germline-derived CDR1 and CDR2 are MNHEY and SVGAGI. In DNA form, the CDR3 reads TGTGCCAGCACCCCCGGTGGACAGGGGGCTTACGAGCAGTACTTC. Residues: CASTPGGQGAYEQYF.

The V call is TRBV18, the J call TRBJ2-1; D remains unclear. V gave up 0 bases and J gave up 5 bases, with 11 bases separating them. CDR1 KGHSH and CDR2 LQKENI come from the germline V gene. CDR3 size: 15 residues. CDR3 amino acids: CASSPPSPLHNEQFF. DNA of the CDR3: TGTGCCAGCTCACCACCGTCCCCGCTCCACAATGAGCAGTTCTTC.

J is TRBJ2-1 and V is TRBV7-9; TRBD2 aligns across 9 bases. This CDR3 has 17 amino acids. The germline gives CDR1 SEHNR, CDR2 FQNEAQ (reference sequence). V gave up 2 bases and J gave up 5 bases; unmatched junction bases: 10. CDR3 nucleotides: TGTGCCAGCAGCTTACGAACGGGACTAGCAGCGAACAATGAGCAGTTCTTC. This codes for CASSLRTGLAANNEQFF. The whole variable domain, filled in from reference TRBV7-9 and TRBJ2-1, reads DTGVSQNPRHKITKRGQNVTFRCDPISEHNRLYWYRQTLGQGPEFLTYFQNEAQLEKSRLLSDRFSAERPKGSFSTLEIQRTEQGDSAMYLCASSLRTGLAANNEQFFGPGTRLTVL.

The chain is built from TRBV4-3 and TRBJ2-7; TRBD2 aligns across 10 bases. J gave up 4 bases and V 0 bases, and 9 bases lay outside the gene matches. The CDR3 consists of 17 residues. Germline CDR1 LGHNA, CDR2 YSLEER. The CDR3 nucleotides read TGCGCCAGCAGCCAAGATGCGCTAGCGGGAGAGGGGTACGAGCAGTACTTC. It codes for CASSQDALAGEGYEQYF.

This chain joins TRBV4-1 and TRBJ2-3; D perhaps matches TRBD2 (6 bases). V was pared by 3 bases and J by 6 bases, with 13 bases between. The germline V gene has CDR1 MGHRA and CDR2 YSYEKL. The CDR3 has 14 amino acids. This chain's CDR3 is CASSQIDRGDTQYF. The DNA of the CDR3 is TGCGCCAGCAGCCAGATAGACCGGGGGGATACGCAGTATTTT.

The chain has TRBV18 and TRBJ1-2; TRBD1 matches 12 bases. Trimming removed 2 bases from V and 10 bases from J; junction bases left unmatched: 5. Germline V gene lookup returns CDR1 KGHSH and CDR2 LQKENI. The length of the CDR3 is 14 residues. Here the CDR3 DNA reads TGTGCCAGCTCACCATGGGACAGGGGGCACGACTACACCTTC. It encodes CASSPWDRGHDYTF.

The chain combines TRBV11-2 with TRBJ2-7; 10 nucleotides agree with TRBD1. This CDR3 region has 19 residues. CDR1 SGHAT and CDR2 FQNNGV come from the germline V gene. With V trimmed by 3 bases and J by 2 bases, 16 bases remained unmatched. CDR3 DNA: TGTGCCAGCAGCTTCAGCCGGGACAGGGGCCGTGCTACCCCCTACGAGCAGTACTTC. Its translation is CASSFSRDRGRATPYEQYF.

This clone has just one count. The chain joins TRBV9 to TRBJ2-5; 8 nucleotides match TRBD2. Germline loops: CDR1 SGDLS, CDR2 YYNGEE. V gave up 2 bases and J gave up 3 bases; unmatched junction bases: 9. This CDR3 contains 16 residues. For the CDR3, the DNA is TGTGCCAGCAGCGTCGGCGGGAGGACGATTGAAGAGACCCAGTACTTC. Its translation is CASSVGGRTIEETQYF.

CDR3 amino acids: CASSLAWGGLNEKLFF. In nucleotides, the CDR3 is TGCGCCAGCAGCTTGGCCTGGGGGGGTTTGAACGAAAAACTGTTTTTT. This chain links TRBV5-1 with TRBJ1-4; D possibly corresponds to TRBD1 (5 bases). Germline CDR1 SGHRS, CDR2 YFSETQ. V gave up 0 bases and J gave up 8 bases, with 17 bases separating them. The CDR3 has 16 residues.

The chain joins TRBV6-1 to TRBJ1-5, with D possibly being TRBD1 (5 bases). V was cut by 2 bases and J by 4 bases, with 9 bases left in between. Per germline, CDR1 MNHNS and CDR2 SASEGT. This CDR3 is built from 14 residues. The CDR3 bases are TGTGCCAGCAGTGAAACCGGGGCTAATCAGCCCCAGCATTTT. Translation: CASSETGANQPQHF.

This sequence joins TRBV18 and TRBJ1-5; D gene uncertain. The CDR3 sequence is 14 residues long. Germline V gene lookup returns CDR1 KGHSH and CDR2 LQKENI. The V end was cut by 1 base, the J end by 4 bases, with 8 bases between. The chain's CDR3 is CASSPLSQNQPQHF. CDR3 bases: TGTGCCAGCTCACCACTTTCTCAAAATCAGCCCCAGCATTTT.

V is TRBV9 and J is TRBJ2-1; D call uncertain. Germline lookup yields CDR1 SGDLS and CDR2 YYNGEE. V lost 3 bases and J lost 2, with 15 bases in between. The CDR3 covers 16 residues. CDR3 region: CASSALPGGTYNEQFF. In nucleotides, the CDR3 is TGTGCCAGCAGCGCCCTCCCTGGCGGAACCTACAATGAGCAGTTCTTC.

The rearrangement joins TRBV10-2 to TRBJ2-3; D might be TRBD2 (5 bases). From germline, CDR1 is WSHSY and CDR2 SAAADI. The CDR3 is made up of 14 amino acids. V lost 0 bases and J lost 3, with 7 bases in between. The chain's CDR3 is CASSESRRTDTQYF. The CDR3 DNA follows: TGCGCCAGCAGTGAGTCGAGGAGGACAGATACGCAGTATTTT.

This chain's CDR3 is CASSLAVPETQYF. For the CDR3, the DNA is TGTGCCAGCAGCTTAGCGGTTCCGGAGACCCAGTACTTC. The chain recombines TRBV5-5 with TRBJ2-5, with a tentative D call TRBD2 (5 bases). CDR3 length: 13 amino acids. V was pared by 2 bases and J by 5 bases, with 10 bases between. The germline CDR1 and CDR2 sequences are SGHKS and YYEKEE (reference sequence).